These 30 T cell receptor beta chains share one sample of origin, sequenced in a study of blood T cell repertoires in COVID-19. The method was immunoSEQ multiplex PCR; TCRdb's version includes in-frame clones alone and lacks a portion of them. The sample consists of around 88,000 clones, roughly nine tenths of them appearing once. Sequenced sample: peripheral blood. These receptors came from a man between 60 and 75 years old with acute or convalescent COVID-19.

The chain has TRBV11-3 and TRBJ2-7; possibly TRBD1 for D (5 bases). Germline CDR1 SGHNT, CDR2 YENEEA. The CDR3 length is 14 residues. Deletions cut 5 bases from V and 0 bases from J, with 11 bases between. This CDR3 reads CASSHQQDSYEQYF. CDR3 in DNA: TGTGCCAGCAGCCATCAACAGGACTCCTACGAGCAGTACTTC.

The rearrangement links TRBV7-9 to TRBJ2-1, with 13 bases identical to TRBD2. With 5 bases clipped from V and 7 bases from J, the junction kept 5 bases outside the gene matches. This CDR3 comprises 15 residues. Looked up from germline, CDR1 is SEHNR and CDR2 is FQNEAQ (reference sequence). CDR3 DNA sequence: TGTGCCAGCAGCCGGACTAGCGGGAGTAGAAATGAGCAGTTCTTC. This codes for CASSRTSGSRNEQFF.

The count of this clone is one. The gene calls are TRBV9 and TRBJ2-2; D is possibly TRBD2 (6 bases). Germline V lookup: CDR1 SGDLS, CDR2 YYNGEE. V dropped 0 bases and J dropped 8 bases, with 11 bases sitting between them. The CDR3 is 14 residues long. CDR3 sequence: CASSVVAEGGELFF. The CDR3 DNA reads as TGTGCCAGCAGCGTAGTAGCGGAGGGTGGGGAGCTGTTTTTT.

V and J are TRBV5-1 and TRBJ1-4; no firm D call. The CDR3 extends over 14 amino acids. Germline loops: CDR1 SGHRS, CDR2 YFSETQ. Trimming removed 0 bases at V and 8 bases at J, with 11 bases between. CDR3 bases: TGCGCCAGCAGCTTGGAGCCGGTTATAGAAAAACTGTTTTTT. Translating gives CASSLEPVIEKLFF.

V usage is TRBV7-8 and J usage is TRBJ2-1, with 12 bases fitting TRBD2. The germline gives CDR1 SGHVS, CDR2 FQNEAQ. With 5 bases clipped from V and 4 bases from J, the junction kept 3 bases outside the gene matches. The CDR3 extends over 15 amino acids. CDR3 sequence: CASSEGLAGYNEQFF. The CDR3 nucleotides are TGTGCCAGCAGCGAAGGACTAGCGGGGTACAATGAGCAGTTCTTC.

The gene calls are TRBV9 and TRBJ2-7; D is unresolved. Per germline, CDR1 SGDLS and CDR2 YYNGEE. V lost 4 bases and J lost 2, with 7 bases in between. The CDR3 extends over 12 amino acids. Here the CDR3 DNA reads TGTGCCAGCAGCAACTCCCCCTACGAGCAGTACTTC. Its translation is CASSNSPYEQYF.

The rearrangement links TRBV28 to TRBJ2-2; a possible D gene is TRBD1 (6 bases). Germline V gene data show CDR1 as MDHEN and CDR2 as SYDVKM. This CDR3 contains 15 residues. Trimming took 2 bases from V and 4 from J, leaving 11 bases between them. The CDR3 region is CASSLPGQLTGELFF. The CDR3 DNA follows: TGTGCCAGCAGTTTACCCGGACAGCTCACCGGGGAGCTGTTTTTT.

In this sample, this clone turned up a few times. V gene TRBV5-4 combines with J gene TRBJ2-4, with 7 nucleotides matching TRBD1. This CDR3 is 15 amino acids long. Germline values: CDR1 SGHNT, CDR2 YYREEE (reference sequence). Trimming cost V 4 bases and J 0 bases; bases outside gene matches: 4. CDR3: CASSRDSLAKNIQYF. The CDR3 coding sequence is TGTGCCAGCAGCCGGGACAGTTTAGCCAAAAACATTCAGTACTTC.

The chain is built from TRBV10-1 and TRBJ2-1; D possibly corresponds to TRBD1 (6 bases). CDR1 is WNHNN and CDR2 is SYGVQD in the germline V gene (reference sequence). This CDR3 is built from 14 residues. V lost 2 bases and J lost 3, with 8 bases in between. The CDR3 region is CASSEGDIYNEQFF. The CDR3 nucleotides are TGCGCCAGCAGTGAGGGGGACATCTACAATGAGCAGTTCTTC.

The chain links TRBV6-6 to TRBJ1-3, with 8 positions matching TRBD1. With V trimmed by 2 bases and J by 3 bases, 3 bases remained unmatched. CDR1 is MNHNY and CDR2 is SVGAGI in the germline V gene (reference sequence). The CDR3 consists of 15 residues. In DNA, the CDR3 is TGTGCCAGCAGTTACGGACAGGGAGGTGGAAACACCATATATTTT. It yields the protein CASSYGQGGGNTIYF.

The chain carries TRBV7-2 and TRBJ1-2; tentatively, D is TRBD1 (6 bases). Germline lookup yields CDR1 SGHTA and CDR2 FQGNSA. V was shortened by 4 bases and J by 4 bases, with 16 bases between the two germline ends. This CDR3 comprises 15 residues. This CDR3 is CASSSQTGPIYGYTF. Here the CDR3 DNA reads TGTGCCAGCAGCTCACAGACAGGTCCGATCTATGGCTACACCTTC. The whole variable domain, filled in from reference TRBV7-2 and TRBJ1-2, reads GAGVSQSPSNKVTEKGKDVELRCDPISGHTALYWYRQSLGQGLEFLIYFQGNSAPDKSGLPSDRFSAERTGGSVSTLTIQRTQQEDSAVYLCASSSQTGPIYGYTFGSGTRLTVV.

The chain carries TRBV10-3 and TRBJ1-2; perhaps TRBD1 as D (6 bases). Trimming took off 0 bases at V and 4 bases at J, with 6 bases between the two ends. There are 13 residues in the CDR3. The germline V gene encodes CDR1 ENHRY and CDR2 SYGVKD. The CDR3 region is CAISESTGYGYTF. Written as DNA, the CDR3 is TGTGCCATCAGTGAGTCGACAGGCTATGGCTACACCTTC.

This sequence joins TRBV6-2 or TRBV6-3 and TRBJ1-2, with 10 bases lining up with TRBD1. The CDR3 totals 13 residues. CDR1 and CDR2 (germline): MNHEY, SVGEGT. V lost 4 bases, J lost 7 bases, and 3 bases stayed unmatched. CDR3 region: CASSLDRGSGYTF. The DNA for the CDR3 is TGTGCCAGCAGTTTGGACAGGGGGAGTGGCTACACCTTC.

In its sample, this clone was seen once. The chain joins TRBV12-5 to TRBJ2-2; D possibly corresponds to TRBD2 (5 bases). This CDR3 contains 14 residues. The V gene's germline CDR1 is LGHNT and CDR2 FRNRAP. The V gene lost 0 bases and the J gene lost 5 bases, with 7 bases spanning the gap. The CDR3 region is CASGLVLGTGELFF. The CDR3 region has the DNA TGTGCTAGTGGTTTGGTACTAGGGACCGGGGAGCTGTTTTTT.

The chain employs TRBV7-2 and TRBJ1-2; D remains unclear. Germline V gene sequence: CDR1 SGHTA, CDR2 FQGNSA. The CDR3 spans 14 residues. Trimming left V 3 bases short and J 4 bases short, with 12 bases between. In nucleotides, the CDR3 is TGTGCCAGCAGCTTCCCCCGGGGAGTCTATGGCTACACCTTC. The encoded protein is CASSFPRGVYGYTF.

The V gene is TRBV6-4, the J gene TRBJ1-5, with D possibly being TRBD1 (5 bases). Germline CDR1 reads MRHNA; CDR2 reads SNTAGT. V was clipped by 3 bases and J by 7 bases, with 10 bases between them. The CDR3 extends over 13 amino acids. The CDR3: CASSEEAGQPQHF. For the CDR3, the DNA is TGTGCCAGCAGTGAGGAAGCAGGGCAGCCCCAGCATTTT.

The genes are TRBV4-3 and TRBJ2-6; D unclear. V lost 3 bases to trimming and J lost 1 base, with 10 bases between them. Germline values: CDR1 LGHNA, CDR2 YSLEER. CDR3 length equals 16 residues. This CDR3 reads CASSHLALSGANVLTF. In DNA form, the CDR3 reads TGCGCCAGCAGCCATTTGGCCCTTTCTGGGGCCAACGTCCTGACTTTC.

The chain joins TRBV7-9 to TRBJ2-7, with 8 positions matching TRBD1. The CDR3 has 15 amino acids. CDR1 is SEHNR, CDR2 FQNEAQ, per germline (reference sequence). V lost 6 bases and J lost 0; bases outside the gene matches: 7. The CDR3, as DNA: TGTGCCAGCAGTTCGACAGGGGTCACCTCCTACGAGCAGTACTTC. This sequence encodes CASSSTGVTSYEQYF.

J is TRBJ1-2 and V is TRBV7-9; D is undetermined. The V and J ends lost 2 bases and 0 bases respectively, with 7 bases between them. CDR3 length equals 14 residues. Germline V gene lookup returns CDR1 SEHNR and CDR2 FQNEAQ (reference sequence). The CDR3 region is CASSLPTANYGYTF. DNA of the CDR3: TGTGCCAGCAGCTTACCAACGGCTAACTATGGCTACACCTTC.

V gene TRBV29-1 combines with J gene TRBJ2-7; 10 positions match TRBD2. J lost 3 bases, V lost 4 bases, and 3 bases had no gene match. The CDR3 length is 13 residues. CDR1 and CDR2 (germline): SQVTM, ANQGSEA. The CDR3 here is CSVASGSVYEQYF. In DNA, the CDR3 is TGCAGCGTTGCTAGCGGGAGTGTCTACGAGCAGTACTTC.

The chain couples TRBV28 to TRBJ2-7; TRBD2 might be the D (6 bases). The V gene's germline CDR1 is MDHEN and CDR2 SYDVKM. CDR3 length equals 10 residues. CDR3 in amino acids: CASRPLALEV. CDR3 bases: TGTGCCAGCAGACCACTAGCTTTGGAGGTC.

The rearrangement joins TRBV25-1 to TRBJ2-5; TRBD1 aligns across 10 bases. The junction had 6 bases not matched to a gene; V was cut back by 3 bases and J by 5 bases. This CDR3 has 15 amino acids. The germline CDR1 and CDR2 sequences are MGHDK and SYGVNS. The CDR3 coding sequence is TGTGCCAGCAGTGATTCGACAGGGGGCATGGAGACCCAGTACTTC. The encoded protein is CASSDSTGGMETQYF.

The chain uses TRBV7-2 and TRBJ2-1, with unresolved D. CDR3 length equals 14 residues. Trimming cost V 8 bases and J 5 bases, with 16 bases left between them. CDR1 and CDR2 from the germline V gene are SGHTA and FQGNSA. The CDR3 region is CASLERHTNNEQFF. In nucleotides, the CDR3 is TGTGCCAGCCTGGAGCGCCACACAAACAATGAGCAGTTCTTC. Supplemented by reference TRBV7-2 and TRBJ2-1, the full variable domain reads GAGVSQSPSNKVTEKGKDVELRCDPISGHTALYWYRQSLGQGLEFLIYFQGNSAPDKSGLPSDRFSAERTGGSVSTLTIQRTQQEDSAVYLCASLERHTNNEQFFGPGTRLTVL.

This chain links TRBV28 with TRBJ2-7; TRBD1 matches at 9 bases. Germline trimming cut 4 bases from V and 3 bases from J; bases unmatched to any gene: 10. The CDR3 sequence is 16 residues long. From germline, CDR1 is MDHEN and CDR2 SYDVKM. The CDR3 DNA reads TGTGCCAGCAGTTCCCCGGGACAGGGATCAGGCTACGAGCAGTACTTC. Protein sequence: CASSSPGQGSGYEQYF.

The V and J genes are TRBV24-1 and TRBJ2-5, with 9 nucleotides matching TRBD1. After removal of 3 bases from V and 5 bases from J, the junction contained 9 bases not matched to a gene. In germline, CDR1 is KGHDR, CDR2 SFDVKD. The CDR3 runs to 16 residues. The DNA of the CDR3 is TGTGCCACCAGTGATCGGACAGGGGCGTCGGGGGAGACCCAGTACTTC. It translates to CATSDRTGASGETQYF.

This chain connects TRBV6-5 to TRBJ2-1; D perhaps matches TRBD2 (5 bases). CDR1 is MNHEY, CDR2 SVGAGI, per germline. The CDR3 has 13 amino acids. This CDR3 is CVLGRLLTDEQFF. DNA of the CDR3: TGTGTCCTGGGGAGACTCCTCACCGATGAGCAGTTCTTC.

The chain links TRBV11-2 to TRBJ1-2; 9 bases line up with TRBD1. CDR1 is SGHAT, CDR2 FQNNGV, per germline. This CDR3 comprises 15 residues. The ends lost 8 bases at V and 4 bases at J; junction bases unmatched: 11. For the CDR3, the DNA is TGTGCCAGCGGTGACCGGGACAGGGTGTCCTATGGCTACACCTTC. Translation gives CASGDRDRVSYGYTF.

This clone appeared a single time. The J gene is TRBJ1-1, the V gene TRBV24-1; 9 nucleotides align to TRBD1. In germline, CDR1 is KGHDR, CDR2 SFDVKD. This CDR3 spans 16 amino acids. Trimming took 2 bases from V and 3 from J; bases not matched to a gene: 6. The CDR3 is CATSDSTGGRDTEAFF. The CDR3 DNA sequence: TGTGCCACCAGTGATTCGACAGGGGGGCGGGACACTGAAGCTTTCTTT.

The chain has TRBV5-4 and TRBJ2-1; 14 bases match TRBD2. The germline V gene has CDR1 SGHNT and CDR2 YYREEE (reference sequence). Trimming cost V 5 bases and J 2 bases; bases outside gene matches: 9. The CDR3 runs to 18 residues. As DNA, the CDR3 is TGTGCCAGCAGTCTGGGACTAGCGGGAGTGGGGCCCTACAATGAGCAGTTCTTC. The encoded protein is CASSLGLAGVGPYNEQFF.

CDR3: CASSLAVTNTGELFF. In DNA form, the CDR3 reads TGTGCCAGCAGCTTGGCGGTTACGAACACCGGGGAGCTGTTTTTT. This chain joins TRBV7-6 and TRBJ2-2; D is ambiguous. The CDR3 spans 15 residues. Per germline, CDR1 SGHVS and CDR2 FNYEAQ. V was cut by 3 bases and J by 0 bases, with 8 bases left in between. The whole variable domain, filled in from reference TRBV7-6 and TRBJ2-2, reads GAGVSQSPRYKVTKRGQDVALRCDPISGHVSLYWYRQALGQGPEFLTYFNYEAQQDKSGLPNDRFSAERPEGSISTLTIQRTEQRDSAMYRCASSLAVTNTGELFFGEGSRLTVL.